The 22 T cell receptor beta chains below come from one sample, sequenced in a study of blood T cell repertoires in COVID-19 (dated by TCRdb to about 2020). Library prep was done by the immunoSEQ multiplex PCR assay. What TCRdb holds here is the immuneACCESS table cut down to in-frame rearrangements. Part of the clones is not present; checked against another copy, under half of the missing clones reflect an unresolved V gene, and the others are unexplained. The sample table records 200,000 to 300,000 clones; 81% of these occur just once. The biggest ten clones account for approximately 8% of the sample. The sequencing input was peripheral blood. The receptors derive from a woman aged 80 or over with acute or convalescent COVID-19.

In its sample, this clone was seen a few times. The CDR3 DNA sequence: TGTGCCAGCAGTACAAGACAGGGCCACACCGGGGAGCTGTTTTTT. Its protein is CASSTRQGHTGELFF. The V and J genes are TRBV2 and TRBJ2-2; 7 nucleotides agree with TRBD1. The CDR3 is made up of 15 amino acids. The ends lost 5 bases at V and 3 bases at J; junction bases unmatched: 6. Germline assignment: CDR1 SNHLY and CDR2 FYNNEI.

The chain is built from TRBV5-1 and TRBJ2-2; unclear D gene. This CDR3 comprises 14 residues. Germline V gene sequence: CDR1 SGHRS, CDR2 YFSETQ. V was shortened by 1 base and J by 4 bases, with 8 bases between the two germline ends. DNA of the CDR3: TGCGCCAGCAGCTTGAAGCAAAGCACCGGGGAGCTGTTTTTT. It specifies CASSLKQSTGELFF.

The chain couples TRBV3-1 (or the pseudogene TRBV3-2) to TRBJ2-1; a possible D gene is TRBD2 (5 bases). CDR3 length: 14 residues. From germline, CDR1 is LGHDT and CDR2 YNNKEL (reference sequence). Trimming pared 4 bases from V and 5 bases from J, leaving 12 bases between. In nucleotides, the CDR3 is TGTGCCAGCAGCCCCCGCCGGGGAGACAATGAGCAGTTCTTC. Amino acid sequence: CASSPRRGDNEQFF.

V usage is TRBV20-1 and J usage is TRBJ2-7, with 9 nucleotides matching TRBD2. J gave up 0 bases and V 3 bases, and 6 bases lay outside the gene matches. CDR3 length: 15 residues. Germline assignment: CDR1 DFQATT and CDR2 SNEGSKA (reference sequence). The CDR3 region is CSASSPSGISYEQYF. As DNA, the CDR3 is TGCAGTGCTAGTTCTCCTAGCGGGATCTCCTACGAGCAGTACTTC.

V is TRBV6-4 and J is TRBJ2-2; a possible D gene is TRBD1 (6 bases). Trimming removed 6 bases from V and 7 bases from J, with 9 bases in between. CDR1 is MRHNA, CDR2 SNTAGT, per germline. This CDR3 region has 12 residues. CDR3 nucleotide sequence: TGTGCCAGCAGAGAAGGGGGCGGGGAGCTGTTTTTT. It codes for CASREGGGELFF.

The J gene is TRBJ1-2, the V gene TRBV10-3; D unresolved. Germline V gives CDR1 ENHRY, CDR2 SYGVKD. Trimming removed 4 bases from V and 8 bases from J, with 14 bases in between. The CDR3 sequence is 13 residues long. DNA of the CDR3: TGTGCCATCAGTGGTGGAAGGGAGGACGGCTACACCTTC. This gives the protein CAISGGREDGYTF.

The chain recombines TRBV27 with TRBJ2-1; 8 nucleotides agree with TRBD2. Per germline, CDR1 MNHEY and CDR2 SMNVEV (reference sequence). The CDR3 runs to 17 residues. Trimming cost V 2 bases and J 2 bases; bases outside gene matches: 8. The CDR3 DNA sequence: TGTGCCAGCAGTTTAATCCCGGGAGGGCCCCCCTACAATGAGCAGTTCTTC. Its protein is CASSLIPGGPPYNEQFF.

This clone was observed once. This chain links TRBV2 with TRBJ2-1; the match to TRBD2 covers 7 bases. This CDR3 is built from 15 residues. After removal of 5 bases from V and 7 bases from J, the junction contained 11 bases not matched to a gene. Germline CDR1 and CDR2: SNHLY and FYNNEI. The CDR3 spells CASSPSGYFSNEQFF. CDR3 in DNA: TGTGCCAGCAGTCCTAGCGGCTACTTTTCAAATGAGCAGTTCTTC. Full variable domain (outside the CDR3, taken from reference TRBV2 and TRBJ2-1): EPEVTQTPSHQVTQMGQEVILRCVPISNHLYFYWYRQILGQKVEFLVSFYNNEISEKSEIFDDQFSVERPDGSNFTLKIRSTKLEDSAMYFCASSPSGYFSNEQFFGPGTRLTVL.

The rearrangement uses TRBV7-9 and TRBJ2-2, with D possibly matching TRBD1 (6 bases). This CDR3 has 15 amino acids. Germline V gene sequence: CDR1 SEHNR, CDR2 FQNEAQ (reference sequence). Trimming removed 4 bases at V and 6 bases at J, with 15 bases between. The CDR3 nucleotides are TGTGCCAGCAGCTCACCGGCCGAGGGGGCCGGGGAGCTGTTTTTT. It encodes CASSSPAEGAGELFF.

The rearrangement joins TRBV6-5 to TRBJ2-1; perhaps TRBD2 as D (5 bases). V lost 0 bases to trimming and J lost 2 bases, with 8 bases between them. Per germline, CDR1 MNHEY and CDR2 SVGAGI. The CDR3 has 15 residues. The CDR3 DNA reads as TGTGCCAGCAGTTACTCGCCGGGAACCTACAATGAGCAGTTCTTC. It codes for CASSYSPGTYNEQFF.

The chain couples TRBV2 to TRBJ1-5, with 7 bases lining up with TRBD1. V trimming: 3 bases; J trimming: 3 bases; junction bases outside the gene matches: 2. There are 14 residues in the CDR3. Germline V lookup: CDR1 SNHLY, CDR2 FYNNEI. In DNA form, the CDR3 reads TGTGCCAGCAGTGAGGGACAGATCAATCAGCCCCAGCATTTT. It specifies CASSEGQINQPQHF.

The chain links TRBV6-5 to TRBJ1-3; 7 bases align to TRBD1. The CDR3 totals 14 residues. Germline-derived CDR1 and CDR2 are MNHEY and SVGAGI. V was clipped by 8 bases and J by 2 bases; unmatched bases: 6. This CDR3 is CASDRDSAGNTIYF. The CDR3 nucleotides are TGTGCCAGCGACCGGGACAGTGCTGGAAACACCATATATTTT.

The gene calls are TRBV3-1 (or the pseudogene TRBV3-2) and TRBJ1-5; 7 bases match TRBD1. Germline V CDR1 and CDR2: LGHDT, YNNKEL (reference sequence). The CDR3 is 12 residues long. V lost 10 bases to trimming and J lost 4 bases; unmatched junction nucleotides: 4. CDR3 sequence: CATGTVNQPQHF. The CDR3 nucleotides are TGTGCCACCGGGACAGTTAATCAGCCCCAGCATTTT.

The rearrangement links TRBV5-5 to TRBJ2-7; 7 nucleotides align to TRBD1. Germline lookup yields CDR1 SGHKS and CDR2 YYEKEE (reference sequence). The CDR3 consists of 14 residues. J was trimmed by 2 bases and V by 3 bases; bases with no gene match: 5. The CDR3 DNA is TGTGCCAGCAGCTCGCCGGACAGGCCCTACGAGCAGTACTTC. Translating gives CASSSPDRPYEQYF.

The chain has TRBV5-3 and TRBJ2-7, with D possibly being TRBD2 (5 bases). TRBV5-3 is designated an ORF whose function remains uncertain. V was pared by 0 bases and J by 4 bases, with 20 bases between. The CDR3 totals 17 residues. Here the CDR3 DNA reads TGTGCCAGAAGCTTGGAACCTTACCTGGGAACGGGGTACGAGCAGTACTTC. Protein: CARSLEPYLGTGYEQYF.

The V gene is TRBV6-1, the J gene TRBJ1-5; the match to TRBD1 covers 9 bases. Per the germline V gene, CDR1 is MNHNS and CDR2 is SASEGT. J was trimmed by 9 bases and V by 3 bases; bases with no gene match: 9. The CDR3 totals 15 residues. The CDR3, as DNA: TGTGCCAGCAGTGAGCCGGGACAGGGTGGATGGCCCCAGCATTTT. This encodes CASSEPGQGGWPQHF.

A single count supports this clone. J is TRBJ2-1 and V is TRBV4-2, with no clear D. Germline assignment: CDR1 LGHNA and CDR2 YNFKEQ. The V end lost 1 base, the J end lost 0 bases, and 10 bases lay between the germline ends. The CDR3 totals 16 residues. CDR3 DNA sequence: TGTGCCAGCAGCCAAGGTAACGCGAACTCCTACAATGAGCAGTTCTTC. Translation: CASSQGNANSYNEQFF.

The chain recombines TRBV5-4 with TRBJ2-2; D might be TRBD2 (6 bases). Trimming stripped 0 bases from V and 4 bases from J, with 13 bases between. This CDR3 is built from 16 residues. CDR1 SGHNT and CDR2 YYREEE come from the germline V gene (reference sequence). The CDR3 coding sequence is TGTGCCAGCAGCTTGGCCTACGGGAGTGTCACCGGGGAGCTGTTTTTT. Protein: CASSLAYGSVTGELFF.

The chain uses TRBV5-6 and TRBJ2-6, with 11 bases matching TRBD1. The CDR3 contains 19 residues. Germline values: CDR1 SGHDT, CDR2 YYEEEE. V dropped 0 bases and J dropped 4; count of bases not matched to a gene: 9. This CDR3 reads CASSLARTGGLLGANVLTF. CDR3 nucleotides: TGTGCCAGCAGCTTGGCTAGGACAGGGGGCCTCCTGGGGGCCAACGTCCTGACTTTC.

V gene TRBV10-3 combines with J gene TRBJ1-1; 8 bases are a match to TRBD1. From germline, CDR1 is ENHRY and CDR2 SYGVKD. The CDR3 totals 13 residues. V shed 4 bases and J 4 bases; nucleotides not matched to a gene: 2. CDR3: CAISGQGITEAFF. CDR3 DNA: TGTGCCATCAGTGGACAGGGGATCACTGAAGCTTTCTTT.

This chain links TRBV10-3 with TRBJ2-3, with D uncertain. Per germline, CDR1 ENHRY and CDR2 SYGVKD. The V gene lost 6 bases and the J gene lost 5 bases, with 12 bases spanning the gap. The CDR3 length is 13 residues. The CDR3 bases are TGTGCCATCAGCCTCGACTGGGTAGATACGCAGTATTTT. This translates into CAISLDWVDTQYF.

This clone was seen just once. V is TRBV4-2 and J is TRBJ2-3; no firm D call. V was cut by 0 bases and J by 1 base, with 5 bases left in between. The CDR3 is made up of 14 amino acids. Looked up from germline, CDR1 is LGHNA and CDR2 is YNFKEQ. CDR3 amino acids: CASSQDQGTDTQYF. For the CDR3, the DNA is TGTGCCAGCAGCCAAGATCAGGGCACAGATACGCAGTATTTT.